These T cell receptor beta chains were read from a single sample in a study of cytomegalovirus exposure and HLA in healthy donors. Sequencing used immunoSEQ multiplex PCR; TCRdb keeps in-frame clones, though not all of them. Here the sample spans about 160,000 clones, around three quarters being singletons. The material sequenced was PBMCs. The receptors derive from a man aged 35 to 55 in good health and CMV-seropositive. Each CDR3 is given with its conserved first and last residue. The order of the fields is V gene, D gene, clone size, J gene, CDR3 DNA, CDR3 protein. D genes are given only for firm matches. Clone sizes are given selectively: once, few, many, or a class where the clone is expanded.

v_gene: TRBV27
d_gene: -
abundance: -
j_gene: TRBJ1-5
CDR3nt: TGTGCCAGCAGTCTGACAGTAAACGAGGAGCCCCAGCATTTT
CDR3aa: CASSLTVNEEPQHF

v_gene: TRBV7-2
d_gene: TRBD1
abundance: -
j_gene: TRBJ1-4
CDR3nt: TGTGCCAGCAGCTTAGTGGGGACAGGGGGCCTTACTAATGAAAAACTGTTTTTT
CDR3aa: CASSLVGTGGLTNEKLFF

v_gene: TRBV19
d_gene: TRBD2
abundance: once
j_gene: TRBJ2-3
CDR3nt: TGTGCCAGTAGTAACCCCGGTGGGCGGGGGGATACGCAGTATTTT
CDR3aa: CASSNPGGRGDTQYF

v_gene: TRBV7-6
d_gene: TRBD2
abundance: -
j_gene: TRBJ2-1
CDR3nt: TGTGCCAGCAGCCATTACGCGGGGGGACTCTACAATGAGCAGTTCTTC
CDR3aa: CASSHYAGGLYNEQFF

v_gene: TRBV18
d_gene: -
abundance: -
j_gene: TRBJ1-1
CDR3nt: TGTGCCAGCTCACCAGACGACGGGGTGCGGACTGAAGCTTTCTTT
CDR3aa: CASSPDDGVRTEAFF

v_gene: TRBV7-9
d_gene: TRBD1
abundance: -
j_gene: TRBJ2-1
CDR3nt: TGTGCCAGCAGCTTGGACAGGGTAGGTGATGAGCAGTTCTTC
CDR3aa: CASSLDRVGDEQFF

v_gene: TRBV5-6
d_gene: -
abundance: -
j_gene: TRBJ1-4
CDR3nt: TGTGCCAGCAGCCAGGGGAGAGGGGAAAAACTGTTTTTT
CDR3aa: CASSQGRGEKLFF

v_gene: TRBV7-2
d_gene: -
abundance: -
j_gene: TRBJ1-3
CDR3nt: TGTGCCAGCAGCTTAGATCGCCCACAGTTCCGCTCTGGAAACACCATATATTTT
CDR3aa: CASSLDRPQFRSGNTIYF

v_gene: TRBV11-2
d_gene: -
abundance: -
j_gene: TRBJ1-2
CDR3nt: TGTGCCAGCAGCCCTCTCGGGGACTATGGCTACACCTTC
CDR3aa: CASSPLGDYGYTF

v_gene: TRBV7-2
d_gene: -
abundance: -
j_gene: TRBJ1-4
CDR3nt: TGTGCCAGCAGCTTAGCCGGCAGGGCTAATGAAAAACTGTTTTTT
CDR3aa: CASSLAGRANEKLFF

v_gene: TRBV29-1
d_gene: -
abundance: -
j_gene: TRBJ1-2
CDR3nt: TGCAGCGTTTTAACAGCTAACTATGGCTACACCTTC
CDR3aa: CSVLTANYGYTF

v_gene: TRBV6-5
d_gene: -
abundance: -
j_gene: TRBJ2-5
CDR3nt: TGTGCCAGCACCCTCCGTGAGACCCAGTACTTC
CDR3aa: CASTLRETQYF

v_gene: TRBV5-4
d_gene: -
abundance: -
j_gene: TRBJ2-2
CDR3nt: TGTGCCAGCAGCCTAATCCGGGGGACCCAGCTTCCGAACACCGGGGAGCTGTTTTTT
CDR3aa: CASSLIRGTQLPNTGELFF

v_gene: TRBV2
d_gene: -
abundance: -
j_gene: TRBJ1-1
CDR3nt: TGTGCCAGCGCACCGGGAAGGAACACTGAAGCTTTCTTT
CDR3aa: CASAPGRNTEAFF

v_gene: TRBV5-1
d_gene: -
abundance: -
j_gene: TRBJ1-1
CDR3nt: TGCGCCAGCAGCCCGGACAGTTTTGGCACTGAAGCTTTCTTT
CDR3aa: CASSPDSFGTEAFF

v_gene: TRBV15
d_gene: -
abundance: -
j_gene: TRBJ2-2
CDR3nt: TGTGCCACCAGCAGCTTCCGAGCCGGGGAGCTGTTTTTT
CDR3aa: CATSSFRAGELFF

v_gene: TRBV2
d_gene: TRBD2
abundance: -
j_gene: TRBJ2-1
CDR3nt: TGTGCCAGCAGTGCGACTAGCGGGGGTAGAAATGAGCAGTTCTTC
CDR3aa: CASSATSGGRNEQFF

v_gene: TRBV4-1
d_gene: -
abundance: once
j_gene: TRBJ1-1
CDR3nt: TGCGCCAGCAGCCAATTCTACGGGGGGCACGCTTTCTTT
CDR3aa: CASSQFYGGHAFF

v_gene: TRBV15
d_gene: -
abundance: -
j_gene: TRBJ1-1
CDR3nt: TGTGCCACGAATTCCAGGGGTAAGGACACTGAAGCTTTCTTT
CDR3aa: CATNSRGKDTEAFF

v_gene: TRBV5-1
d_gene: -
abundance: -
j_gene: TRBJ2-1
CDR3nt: TGCGCCAGCAGCCCCAACTACAATGAGCAGTTCTTC
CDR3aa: CASSPNYNEQFF

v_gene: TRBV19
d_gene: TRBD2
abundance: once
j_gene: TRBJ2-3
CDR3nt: TGTGCCAGTAGTGCTCAACTAGCGGGGAGTAGCACAGATACGCAGTATTTT
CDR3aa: CASSAQLAGSSTDTQYF

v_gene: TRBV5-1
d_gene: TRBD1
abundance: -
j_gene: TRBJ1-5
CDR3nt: TGCGCCAGCAGCGAGGGACAGGTTAATCAGCCCCAGCATTTT
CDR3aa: CASSEGQVNQPQHF

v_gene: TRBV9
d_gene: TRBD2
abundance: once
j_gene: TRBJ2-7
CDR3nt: TGTGCCAGCAGCGTTACTAGCGGGGGGACTCAGGGGGAGCAGTACTTC
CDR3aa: CASSVTSGGTQGEQYF

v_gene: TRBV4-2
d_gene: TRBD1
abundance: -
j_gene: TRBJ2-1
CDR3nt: TGTGCCAGCAGCCAAGATACCGGGACAGTCAACCTCGGGGCTGAGCAGTTCTTC
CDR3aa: CASSQDTGTVNLGAEQFF

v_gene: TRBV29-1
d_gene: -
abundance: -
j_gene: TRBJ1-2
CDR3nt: TGCAGCGTTGAAGTGGGAGCGCGCCCCGGCTACACCTTC
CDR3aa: CSVEVGARPGYTF

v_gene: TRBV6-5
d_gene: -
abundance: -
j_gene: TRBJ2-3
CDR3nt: TGTGCCAGCAGTCAACAGGGTGATACGCAGTATTTT
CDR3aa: CASSQQGDTQYF

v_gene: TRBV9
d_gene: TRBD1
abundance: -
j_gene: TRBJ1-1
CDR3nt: TGTGCCAGCAGCGTAGGGACAGGGGGCCCCAACACTGAAGCTTTCTTT
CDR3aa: CASSVGTGGPNTEAFF

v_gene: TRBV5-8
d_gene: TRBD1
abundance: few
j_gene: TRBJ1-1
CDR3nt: TGTGCCAGCAGCCAACGACAGGGGAGGCGTGAAGCTTTCTTT
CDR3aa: CASSQRQGRREAFF

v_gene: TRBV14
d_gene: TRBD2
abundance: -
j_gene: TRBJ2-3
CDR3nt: TGTGCCAGCAGTTGGGGAACTAGCGGGGCGGATACGCAGTATTTT
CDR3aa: CASSWGTSGADTQYF

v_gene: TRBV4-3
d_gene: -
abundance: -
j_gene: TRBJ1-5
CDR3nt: TGCACCAGCAGCCAAGATCCCCGGCAGCCCCAGCATTTT
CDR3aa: CTSSQDPRQPQHF

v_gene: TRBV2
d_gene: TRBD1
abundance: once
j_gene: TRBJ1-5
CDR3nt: TGTGCCAGCAGTGTCAGGGGGCTAGGCCAGCCCCAGCATTTT
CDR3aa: CASSVRGLGQPQHF

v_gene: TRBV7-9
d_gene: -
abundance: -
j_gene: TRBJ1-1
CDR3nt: TGTGCCAGCAGCGACGTTAGCTACACTGAAGCTTTCTTT
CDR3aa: CASSDVSYTEAFF

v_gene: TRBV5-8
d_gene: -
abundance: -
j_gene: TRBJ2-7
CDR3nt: TGTGCCAGCAGCCTAAGGGGGGGCGAGCAGTACTTC
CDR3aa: CASSLRGGEQYF

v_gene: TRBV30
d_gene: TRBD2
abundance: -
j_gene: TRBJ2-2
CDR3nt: TGTGCCTGGAGCGGACTAGCGGGGGTCACCGGGGAGCTGTTTTTT
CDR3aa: CAWSGLAGVTGELFF

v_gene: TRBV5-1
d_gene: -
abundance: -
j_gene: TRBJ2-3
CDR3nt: TGCGCCAGCAGCTTGGTGGCGGCTAGCGCAGATACGCAGTATTTT
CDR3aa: CASSLVAASADTQYF

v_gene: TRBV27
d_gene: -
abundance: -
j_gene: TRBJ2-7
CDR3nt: TGTGCCAGCAGTTTGGGTGGGACACCGAGCTCCTACGAGCAGTACTTC
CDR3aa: CASSLGGTPSSYEQYF

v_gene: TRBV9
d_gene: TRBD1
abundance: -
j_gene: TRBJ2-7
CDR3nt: TGTGCCAGCAGCGCCCGGACAGGGCTAAGCTACGAGCAGTACTTC
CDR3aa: CASSARTGLSYEQYF

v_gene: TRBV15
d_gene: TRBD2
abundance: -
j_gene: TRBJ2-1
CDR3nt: TGTGCCACCAGCAGAGGCGTTAAAGGCGGGGGGCAGGATGAGCAGTTCTTC
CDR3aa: CATSRGVKGGGQDEQFF

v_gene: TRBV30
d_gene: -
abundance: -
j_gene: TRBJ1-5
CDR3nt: TGTGCCTGGAGTGTAAGGCCGTTGGAGGGGTATCTAGGCAATCAGCCCCAGCATTTT
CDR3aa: CAWSVRPLEGYLGNQPQHF

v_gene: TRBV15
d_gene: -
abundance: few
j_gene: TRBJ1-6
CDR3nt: TGTGCCACCAGCAGAGCAGCGGGGACCACTCCACCCCTCCACTTT
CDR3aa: CATSRAAGTTPPLHF

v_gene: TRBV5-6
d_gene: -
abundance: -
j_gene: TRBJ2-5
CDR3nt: TGTGCCAGCAGCTTGGGCTGGACACCCCAAGAGACCCAGTACTTC
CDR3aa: CASSLGWTPQETQYF

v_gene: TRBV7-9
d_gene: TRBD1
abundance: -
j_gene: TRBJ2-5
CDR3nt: TGTGCCAGCAGCCGGACAGGGTGGGAGCAGTACTTC
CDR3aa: CASSRTGWEQYF

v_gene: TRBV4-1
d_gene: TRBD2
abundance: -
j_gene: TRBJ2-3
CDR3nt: TGCGCCAGCAGCCTTATAGCGGGGGGGGGAACAGATACGCAGTATTTT
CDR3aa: CASSLIAGGGTDTQYF

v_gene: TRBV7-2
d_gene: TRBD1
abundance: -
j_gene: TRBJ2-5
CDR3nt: TGTGCCAGCAGCTGGGGGACAGGGGAAGGGGAGACCCAGTACTTC
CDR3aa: CASSWGTGEGETQYF

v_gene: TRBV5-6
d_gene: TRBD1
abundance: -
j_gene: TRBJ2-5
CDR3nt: TGTGCCAGCAGCTTGGGGGGACAGATCCGCGGAGAGACCCAGTACTTC
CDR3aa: CASSLGGQIRGETQYF

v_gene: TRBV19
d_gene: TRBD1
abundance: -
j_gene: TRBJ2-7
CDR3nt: TGTGCCAGTAGTAGGACAGGGGATCGGTTCGAGCAGTACTTC
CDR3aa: CASSRTGDRFEQYF

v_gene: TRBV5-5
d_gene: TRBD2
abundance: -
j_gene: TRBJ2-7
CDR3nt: TGTGCCAGCAGCTTCGGGACTACCTTTTACGAGCAGTACTTC
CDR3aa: CASSFGTTFYEQYF

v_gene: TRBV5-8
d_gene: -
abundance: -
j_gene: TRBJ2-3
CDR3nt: TGTGCCAGCAGCTTGGGGCTAGTCGGCACAGATACGCAGTATTTT
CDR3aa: CASSLGLVGTDTQYF

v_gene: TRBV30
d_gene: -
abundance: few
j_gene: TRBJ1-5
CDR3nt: TGTGCCTGGAGTGTCGGCGGGTTCAATCAGCCCCAGCATTTT
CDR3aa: CAWSVGGFNQPQHF

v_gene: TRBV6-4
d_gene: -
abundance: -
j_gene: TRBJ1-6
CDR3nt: TGTGCCAGCAGTGAATTCTTGAATTCACCCCTCCACTTT
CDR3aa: CASSEFLNSPLHF

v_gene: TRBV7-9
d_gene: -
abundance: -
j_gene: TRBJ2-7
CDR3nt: TGTGCCAGCAGCTTACAACAGGGCTACGAGCAGTACTTC
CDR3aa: CASSLQQGYEQYF

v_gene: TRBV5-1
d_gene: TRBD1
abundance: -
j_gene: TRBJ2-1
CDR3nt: TGCGCCAGCAGCTGGCGGGACAGGGGGCTGAATGAGCAGTTCTTC
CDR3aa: CASSWRDRGLNEQFF

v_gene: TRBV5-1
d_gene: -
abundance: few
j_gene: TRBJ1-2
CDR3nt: TGCGCCAGCAGCCTGCCGACAGGAGTTGACTATGGCTACACCTTC
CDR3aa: CASSLPTGVDYGYTF

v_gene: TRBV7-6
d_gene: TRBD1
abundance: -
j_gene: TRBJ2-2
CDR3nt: TGTGCCAGCAGCGTCTTCATTGGACAGGGCCTCACCGGGGAGCTGTTTTTT
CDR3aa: CASSVFIGQGLTGELFF

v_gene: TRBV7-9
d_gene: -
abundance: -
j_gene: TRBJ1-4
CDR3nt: TGTGCCAGCAGCTTCCCCTCGGGGGGGGAGGAGGAAAAACTGTTTTTT
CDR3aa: CASSFPSGGEEEKLFF

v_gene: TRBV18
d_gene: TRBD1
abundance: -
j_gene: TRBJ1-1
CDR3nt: TGTGCCAGCTCACCACCGGACAGGGGTCCGGTATGGACTGAAGCTTTCTTT
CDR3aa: CASSPPDRGPVWTEAFF

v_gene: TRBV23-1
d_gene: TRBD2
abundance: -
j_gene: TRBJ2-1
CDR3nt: TGCGCCAGCAGTCAGTCGGGGGGGGTCCCCTACAATGAGCAGTTCTTC
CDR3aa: CASSQSGGVPYNEQFF